This entry features one TCR beta chain sequence. This sample was included in a study of blood T cell repertoires in COVID-19. J was trimmed by 3 bases and V by 4 bases; bases with no gene match: 6. This CDR3 is 15 amino acids long. CDR1 is SGHRS, CDR2 YFSETQ, per germline. Only in-frame clones appear in the TCRdb table, and some are missing; sequencing was by immunoSEQ multiplex PCR. This sample yields about 200,000 clones, of which 70% to 90% are seen a single time; 20% to 25% belongs to the top ten. The sequence came from a man between 60 and 70 years old with active or convalescent COVID-19. The sequenced sample was peripheral blood. The chain couples TRBV5-1 to TRBJ2-3; 9 positions agree with TRBD1. Written as DNA, the CDR3 is TGCGCCAGCAGCGCCGACAGGGGGGTTACAGATACGCAGTATTTT. Translated, it gives CASSADRGVTDTQYF.